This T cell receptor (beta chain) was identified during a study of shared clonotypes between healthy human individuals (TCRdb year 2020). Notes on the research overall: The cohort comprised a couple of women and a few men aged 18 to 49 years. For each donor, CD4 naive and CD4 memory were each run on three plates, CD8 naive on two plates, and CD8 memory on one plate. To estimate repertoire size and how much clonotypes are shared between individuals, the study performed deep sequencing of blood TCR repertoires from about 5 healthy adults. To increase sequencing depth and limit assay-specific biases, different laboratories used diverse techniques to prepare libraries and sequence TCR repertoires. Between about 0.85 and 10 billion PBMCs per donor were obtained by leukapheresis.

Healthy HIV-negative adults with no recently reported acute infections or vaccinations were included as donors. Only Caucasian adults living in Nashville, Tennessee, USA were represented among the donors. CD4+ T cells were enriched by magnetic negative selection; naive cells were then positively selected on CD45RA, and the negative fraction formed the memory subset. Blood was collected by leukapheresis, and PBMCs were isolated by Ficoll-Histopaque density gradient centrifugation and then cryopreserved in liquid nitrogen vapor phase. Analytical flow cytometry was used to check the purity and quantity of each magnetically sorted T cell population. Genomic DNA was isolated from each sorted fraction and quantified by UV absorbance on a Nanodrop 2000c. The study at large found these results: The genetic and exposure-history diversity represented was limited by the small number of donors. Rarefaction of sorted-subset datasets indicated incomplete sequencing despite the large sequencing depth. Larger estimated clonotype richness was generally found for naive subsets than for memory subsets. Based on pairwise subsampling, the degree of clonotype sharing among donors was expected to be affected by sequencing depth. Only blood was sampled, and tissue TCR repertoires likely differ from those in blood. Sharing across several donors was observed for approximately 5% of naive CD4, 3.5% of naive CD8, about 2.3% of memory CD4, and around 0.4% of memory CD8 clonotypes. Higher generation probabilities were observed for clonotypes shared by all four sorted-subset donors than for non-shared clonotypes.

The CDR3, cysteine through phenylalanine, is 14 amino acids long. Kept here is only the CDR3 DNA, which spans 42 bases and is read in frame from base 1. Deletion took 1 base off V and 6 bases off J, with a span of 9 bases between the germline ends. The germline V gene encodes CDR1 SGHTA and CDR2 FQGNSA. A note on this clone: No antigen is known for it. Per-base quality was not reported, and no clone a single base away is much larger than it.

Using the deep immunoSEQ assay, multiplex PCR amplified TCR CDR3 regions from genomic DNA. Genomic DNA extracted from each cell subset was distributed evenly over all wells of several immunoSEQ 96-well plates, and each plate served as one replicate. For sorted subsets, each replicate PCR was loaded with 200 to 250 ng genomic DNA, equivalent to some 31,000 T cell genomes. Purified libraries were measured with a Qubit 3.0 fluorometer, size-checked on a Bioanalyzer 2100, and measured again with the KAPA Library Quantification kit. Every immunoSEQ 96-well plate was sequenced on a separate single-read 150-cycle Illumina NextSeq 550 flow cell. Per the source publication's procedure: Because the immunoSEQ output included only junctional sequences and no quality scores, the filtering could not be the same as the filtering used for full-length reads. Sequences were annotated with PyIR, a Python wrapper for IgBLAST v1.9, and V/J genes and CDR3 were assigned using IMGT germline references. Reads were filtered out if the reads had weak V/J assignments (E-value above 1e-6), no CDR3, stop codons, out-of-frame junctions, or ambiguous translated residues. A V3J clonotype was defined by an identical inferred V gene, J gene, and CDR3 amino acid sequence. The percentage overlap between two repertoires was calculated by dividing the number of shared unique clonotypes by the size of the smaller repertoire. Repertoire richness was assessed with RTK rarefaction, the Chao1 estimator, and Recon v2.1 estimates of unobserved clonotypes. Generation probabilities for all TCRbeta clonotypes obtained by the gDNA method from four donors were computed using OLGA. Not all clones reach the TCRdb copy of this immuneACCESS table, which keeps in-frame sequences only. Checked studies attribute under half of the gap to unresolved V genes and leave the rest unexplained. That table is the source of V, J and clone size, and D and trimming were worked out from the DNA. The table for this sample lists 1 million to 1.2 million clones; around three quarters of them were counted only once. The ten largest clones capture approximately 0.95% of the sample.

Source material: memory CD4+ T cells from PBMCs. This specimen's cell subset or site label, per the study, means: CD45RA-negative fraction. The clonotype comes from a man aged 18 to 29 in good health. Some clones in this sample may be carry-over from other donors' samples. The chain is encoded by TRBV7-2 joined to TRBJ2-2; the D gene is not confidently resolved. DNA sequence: TGTGCCAGCAGCTTAGTCCAGCTGGCCGGGGAGCTGTTTTTT. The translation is CASSLVQLAGELFF.